This TCR beta chain was identified in a study of blood T cells in healthy people across ages. Every participating donor contributed roughly 11 milliliters of peripheral blood through a draw. Isolation of PBMCs gave at least 6.5 million cells per sample. In the case of this clonotype: Its target is not known.

Study-wide findings and caveats: Measured against age, TCR beta diversity per million T cells decreased in a roughly linear manner.

The use of a sample-barcoded 5' primer and a J-beta primer mix characterized a second PCR of about 7 to 12 cycles. MiXCR, run by TCRdb on the 5' RACE reads, gives a single entry per CDR3 protein. The sample yields under 2 million distinct CDR3 sequences, about 35% seen once. CDR1 is KGHSH, CDR2 LQKENI, per germline. With 3 bases removed from V and 0 bases from J, the gap between germline ends came to 11 bases. CDR3 size: 15 residues. The chain couples TRBV18 to TRBJ1-1; D not resolved. The specimen was blood. The receptor's source is a woman aged 25 to 39 in good health. The CDR3 reads CASSPGIWVNTEAFF. The CDR3 DNA reads as TGTGCCAGCTCACCGGGTATATGGGTGAACACTGAAGCTTTCTTT.